This T cell receptor (beta chain) appears in the sequencing data of a study of blood T cell repertoires in COVID-19. At the level of the study: Material from acute and convalescent COVID-19 was sourced from the United States, Italy and Spain. PBMCs, B-cell-depleted T cells, or T cells provided the cDNA or gDNA that made up the material.

In the study's own analysis: From reference gene primer amplification, estimates of nucleated cell counts were derived. TCRdb's copy holds only in-frame clones and misses some; the assay was immunoSEQ multiplex PCR. The V and J calls and clone size were taken over from that table, and D and trimming were inferred from the DNA. The sample carries over 35,000 clones, 65% to 90% recorded once. This receptor was taken from a human donor in a cohort sampled during active COVID-19. Sequenced sample: peripheral blood.

The CDR3 is CASSLALDRGYQPQHF. The CDR3 DNA follows: TGTGCCAGCAGCTTAGCGTTGGACAGGGGCTACCAGCCCCAGCATTTT. The rearrangement links TRBV7-2 to TRBJ1-5; 9 bases are a match to TRBD1. Looked up from germline, CDR1 is SGHTA and CDR2 is FQGNSA. This CDR3 region has 16 residues. V was clipped by 0 bases and J by 7 bases; unmatched bases: 7. Based on the CDR3 plus reference TRBV7-2 and TRBJ1-5, the full variable domain is GAGVSQSPSNKVTEKGKDVELRCDPISGHTALYWYRQSLGQGLEFLIYFQGNSAPDKSGLPSDRFSAERTGGSVSTLTIQRTQQEDSAVYLCASSLALDRGYQPQHFGDGTRLSIL.